The entry below describes one T cell receptor beta chain. Its cognate antigen is unknown. This sample is drawn from a study of T cell repertoires in cytomegalovirus infection. TCRdb passed the reads through MiXCR, listing each CDR3 protein once. The table lists about 920,000 distinct CDR3 sequences, around 31% of them singletons. Points from the study as a whole: Clonotypes of TCR beta that were HLA-C-restricted and CMV-specific dominated the ex vivo response.

This CDR3 has 14 residues. Germline-derived CDR1 and CDR2 are MDHEN and SYDVKM. Germline trimming cut 7 bases from V and 7 bases from J; bases unmatched to any gene: 8. The sequences come from cultured CD8+ T cells from PBMCs, collected from culture after CMV antigen stimulation. The V gene is TRBV28, the J gene TRBJ2-1; 9 nucleotides line up with TRBD1. This TCR came from a human donor in good health (CMV status not recorded). Some clones in this sample may be carry-over from other donors' samples. DNA for the CDR3: TGTGCCAGCACCCGGGACAGGGATTTTAATGAGCAGTTCTTC. Translating it yields CASTRDRDFNEQFF.